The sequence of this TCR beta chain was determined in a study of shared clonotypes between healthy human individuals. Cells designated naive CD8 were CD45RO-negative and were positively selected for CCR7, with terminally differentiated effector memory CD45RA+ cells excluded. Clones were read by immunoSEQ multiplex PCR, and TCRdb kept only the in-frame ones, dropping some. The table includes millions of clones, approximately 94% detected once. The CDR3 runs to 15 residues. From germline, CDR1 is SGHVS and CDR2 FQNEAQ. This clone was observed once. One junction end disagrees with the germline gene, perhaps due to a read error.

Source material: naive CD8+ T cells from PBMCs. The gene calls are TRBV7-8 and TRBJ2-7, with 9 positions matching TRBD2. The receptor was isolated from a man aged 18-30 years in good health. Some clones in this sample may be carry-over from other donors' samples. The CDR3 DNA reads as TGTGCCAGCAGCCCACCTGAAGGACTAGCGCCGCCGGGCCACTTC. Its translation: CASSPPEGLAPPGHF.